This T cell receptor beta chain was retrieved from a study of blood T cell repertoires in COVID-19. As for the study in general: Specimens from acute and convalescent COVID-19 originated in the United States, Italy and Spain. PBMCs, B-cell-depleted T cells, or T cells provided the cDNA or gDNA that made up the material.

Original analysis: Reference gene primer amplification gave nucleated cell count estimates. Repertoires were generated with immunoSEQ multiplex PCR, while TCRdb's copy carries only in-frame clones and drops some. V, J and clone size are taken as reported in that table, and D and trimming were inferred from the DNA itself. There are 45,000 to 70,000 clones in the sample; roughly nine tenths occur only once, and about 7% lies in the top ten. Looked up from germline, CDR1 is SGHAT and CDR2 is FQNNGV. This CDR3 comprises 15 residues. Trimming cost V 2 bases and J 1 base, with 9 bases left between them. Sample: peripheral blood. The sequence came from a woman aged 60-70 years with active or convalescent COVID-19. The rearrangement joins TRBV11-2 to TRBJ1-5; TRBD1 might be the D (6 bases). The CDR3, as DNA: TGTGCCAGCAGCTTAAGGACAGAGAGCAATCAGCCCCAGCATTTT. Residues: CASSLRTESNQPQHF.